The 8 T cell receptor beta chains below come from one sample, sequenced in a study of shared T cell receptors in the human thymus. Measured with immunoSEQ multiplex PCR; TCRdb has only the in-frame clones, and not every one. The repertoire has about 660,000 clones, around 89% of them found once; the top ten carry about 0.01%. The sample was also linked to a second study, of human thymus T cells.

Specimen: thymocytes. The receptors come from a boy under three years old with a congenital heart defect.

The CDR3 nucleotides are TGTGCCAGCAGCTTGAGGAGGGGAAAGGGTCAGCCCCAGCATTTT. It translates to CASSLRRGKGQPQHF. The chain joins TRBV5-6 to TRBJ1-5; perhaps TRBD1 as D (5 bases). CDR3 length equals 15 residues. Germline assignment: CDR1 SGHDT and CDR2 YYEEEE. V shed 1 base and J shed 6 bases, with 14 bases lying between them.

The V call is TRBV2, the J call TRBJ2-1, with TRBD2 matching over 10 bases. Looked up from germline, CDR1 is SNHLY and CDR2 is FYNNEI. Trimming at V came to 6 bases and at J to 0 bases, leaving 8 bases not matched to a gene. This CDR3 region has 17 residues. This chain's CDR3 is CASSPGLAAISYNEQFF. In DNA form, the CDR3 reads TGTGCCAGCAGCCCCGGACTAGCGGCCATCTCCTACAATGAGCAGTTCTTC. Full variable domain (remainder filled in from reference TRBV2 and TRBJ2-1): EPEVTQTPSHQVTQMGQEVILRCVPISNHLYFYWYRQILGQKVEFLVSFYNNEISEKSEIFDDQFSVERPDGSNFTLKIRSTKLEDSAMYFCASSPGLAAISYNEQFFGPGTRLTVL.

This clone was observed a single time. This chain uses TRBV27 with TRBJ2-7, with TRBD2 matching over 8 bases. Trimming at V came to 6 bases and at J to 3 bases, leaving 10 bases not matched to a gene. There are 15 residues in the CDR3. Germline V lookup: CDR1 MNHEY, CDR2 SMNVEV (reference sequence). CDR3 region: CASRAGKREYYEQYF. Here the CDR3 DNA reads TGTGCCAGCAGGGCCGGGAAGCGGGAGTACTACGAGCAGTACTTC.

The CDR3 loop reads CASSEALGDFVTDTQYF. DNA of the CDR3: TGTGCCAGCAGTGAAGCGCTGGGGGACTTTGTCACAGATACGCAGTATTTT. This sequence joins TRBV6-1 and TRBJ2-3; possible D gene TRBD2, 6 bases. The CDR3 spans 17 residues. CDR1 is MNHNS and CDR2 is SASEGT in the germline V gene. V lost 0 bases and J lost 2, with 15 bases in between.

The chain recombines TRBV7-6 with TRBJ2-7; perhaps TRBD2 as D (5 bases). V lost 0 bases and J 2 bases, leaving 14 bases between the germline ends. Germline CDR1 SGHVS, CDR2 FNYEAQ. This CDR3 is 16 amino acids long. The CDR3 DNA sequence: TGTGCCAGCAGCTTAGCGGGGAGCGTCCAGACCTACGAGCAGTACTTC. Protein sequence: CASSLAGSVQTYEQYF.

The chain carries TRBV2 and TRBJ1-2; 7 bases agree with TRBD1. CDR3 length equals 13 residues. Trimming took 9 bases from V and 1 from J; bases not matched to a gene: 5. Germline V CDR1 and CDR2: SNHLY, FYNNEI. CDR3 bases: TGTGCCAGTTCCGGGACAGATAACTATGGCTACACCTTC. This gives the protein CASSGTDNYGYTF.

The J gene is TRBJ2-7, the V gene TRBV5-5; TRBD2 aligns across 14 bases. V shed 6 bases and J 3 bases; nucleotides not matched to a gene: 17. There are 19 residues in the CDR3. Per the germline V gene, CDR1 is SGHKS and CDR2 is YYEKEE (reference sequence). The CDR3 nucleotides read TGTGCCAGCACCCAACTTCCGGGACTAGCGGGAGTATCGAGCTACGAGCAGTACTTC. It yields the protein CASTQLPGLAGVSSYEQYF.

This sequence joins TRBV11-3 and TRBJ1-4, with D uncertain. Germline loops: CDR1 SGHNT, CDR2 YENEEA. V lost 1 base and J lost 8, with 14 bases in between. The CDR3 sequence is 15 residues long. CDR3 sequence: CASSLGRHPEEKLFF. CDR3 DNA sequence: TGTGCCAGCAGCTTAGGTAGGCATCCGGAGGAAAAACTGTTTTTT.